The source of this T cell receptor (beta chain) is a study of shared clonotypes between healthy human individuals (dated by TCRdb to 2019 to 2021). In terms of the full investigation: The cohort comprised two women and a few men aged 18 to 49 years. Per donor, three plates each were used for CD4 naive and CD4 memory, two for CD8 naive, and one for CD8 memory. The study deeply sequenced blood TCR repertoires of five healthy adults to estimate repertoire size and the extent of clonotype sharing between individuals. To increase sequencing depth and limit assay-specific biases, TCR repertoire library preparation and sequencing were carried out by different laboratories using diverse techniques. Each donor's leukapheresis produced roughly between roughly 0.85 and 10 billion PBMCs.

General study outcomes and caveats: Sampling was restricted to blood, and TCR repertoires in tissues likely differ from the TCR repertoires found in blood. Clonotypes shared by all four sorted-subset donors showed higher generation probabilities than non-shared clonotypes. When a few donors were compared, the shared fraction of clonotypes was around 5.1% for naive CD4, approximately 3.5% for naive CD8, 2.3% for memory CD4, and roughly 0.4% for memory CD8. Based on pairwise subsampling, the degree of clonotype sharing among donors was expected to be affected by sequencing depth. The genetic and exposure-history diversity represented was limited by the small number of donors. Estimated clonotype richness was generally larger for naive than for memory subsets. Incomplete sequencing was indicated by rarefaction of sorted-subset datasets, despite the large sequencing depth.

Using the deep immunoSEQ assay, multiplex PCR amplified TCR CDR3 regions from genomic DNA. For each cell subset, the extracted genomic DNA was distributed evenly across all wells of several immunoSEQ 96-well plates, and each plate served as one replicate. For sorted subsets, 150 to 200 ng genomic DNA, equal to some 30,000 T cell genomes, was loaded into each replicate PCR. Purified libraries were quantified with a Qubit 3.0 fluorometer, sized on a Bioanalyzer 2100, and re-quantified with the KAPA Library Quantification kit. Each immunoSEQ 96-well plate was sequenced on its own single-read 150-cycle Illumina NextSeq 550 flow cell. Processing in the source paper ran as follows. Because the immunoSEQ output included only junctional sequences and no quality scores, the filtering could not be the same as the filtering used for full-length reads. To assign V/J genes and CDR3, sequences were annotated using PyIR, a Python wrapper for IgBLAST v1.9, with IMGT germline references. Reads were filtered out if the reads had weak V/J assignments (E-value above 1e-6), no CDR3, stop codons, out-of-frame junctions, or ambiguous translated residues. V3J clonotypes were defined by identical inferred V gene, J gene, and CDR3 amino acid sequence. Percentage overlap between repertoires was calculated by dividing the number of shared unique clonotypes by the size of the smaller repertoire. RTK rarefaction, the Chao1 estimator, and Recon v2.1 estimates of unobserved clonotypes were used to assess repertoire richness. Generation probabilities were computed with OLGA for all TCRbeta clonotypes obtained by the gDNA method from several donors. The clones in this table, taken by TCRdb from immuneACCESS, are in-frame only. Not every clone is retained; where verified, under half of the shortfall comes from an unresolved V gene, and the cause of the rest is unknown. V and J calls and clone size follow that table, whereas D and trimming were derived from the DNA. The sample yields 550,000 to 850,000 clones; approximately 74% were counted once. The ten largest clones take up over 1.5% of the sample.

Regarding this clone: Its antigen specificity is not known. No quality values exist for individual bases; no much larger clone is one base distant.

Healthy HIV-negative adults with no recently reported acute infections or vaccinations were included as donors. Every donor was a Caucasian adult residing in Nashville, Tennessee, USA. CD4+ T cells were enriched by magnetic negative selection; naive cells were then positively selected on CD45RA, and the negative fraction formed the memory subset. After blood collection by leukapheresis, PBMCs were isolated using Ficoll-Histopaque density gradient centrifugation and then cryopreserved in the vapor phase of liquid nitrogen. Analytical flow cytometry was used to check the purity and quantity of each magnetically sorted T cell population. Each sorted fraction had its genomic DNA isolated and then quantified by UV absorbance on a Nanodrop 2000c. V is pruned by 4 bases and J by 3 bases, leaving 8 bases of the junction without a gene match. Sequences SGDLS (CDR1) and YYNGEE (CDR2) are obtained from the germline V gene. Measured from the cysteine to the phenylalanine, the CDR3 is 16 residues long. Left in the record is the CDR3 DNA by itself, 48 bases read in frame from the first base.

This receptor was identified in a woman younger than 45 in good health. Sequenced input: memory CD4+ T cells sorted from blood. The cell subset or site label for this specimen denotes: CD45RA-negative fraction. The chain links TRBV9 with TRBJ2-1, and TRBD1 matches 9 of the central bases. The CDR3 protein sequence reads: CASSPVGTGIYNEQFF. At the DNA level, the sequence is TGTGCCAGCAGCCCCGTAGGGACAGGGATCTACAATGAGCAGTTCTTC.